The next 13 T cell receptor beta chains were all read from a single sample in a study of identical twins. Each CDR3 protein gets one entry after TCRdb re-called the 5' RACE reads with MiXCR. Of around 95,000 distinct CDR3 sequences listed, 5.9% were seen once; the top ten hold 12%. Input material: memory T cells sorted from blood. Receptors were obtained from a woman in her fifties or sixties in good health.

This clonotype showed up just a few times. V and J are TRBV24-1 and TRBJ2-1; 7 bases line up with TRBD2. This CDR3 contains 16 residues. Germline lookup yields CDR1 KGHDR and CDR2 SFDVKD. V was clipped by 3 bases and J by 10 bases; unmatched bases: 14. The DNA for the CDR3 is TGTGCCACCAGTGATGTGGGGGAGGGCGGCGGACGGGAGCAGTTCTTC. Translation: CATSDVGEGGGREQFF.

This clonotype was counted a few times. V gene TRBV19 combines with J gene TRBJ2-5; 7 bases map to TRBD1. V shed 6 bases, J shed 1 base, and the junction held 11 bases outside the gene matches. CDR1 and CDR2 (germline): LNHDA, SQIVND (reference sequence). This CDR3 is 16 amino acids long. DNA of the CDR3: TGTGCCAGTAGGCTCCTAGGGGACAGCTCCCAAGAGACCCAGTACTTC. Translated, it gives CASRLLGDSSQETQYF.

This clonotype has just a few counts. The chain joins TRBV20-1 to TRBJ2-3; 9 nucleotides agree with TRBD2. Trimming took 0 bases from V and 9 from J; bases not matched to a gene: 4. The CDR3 contains 13 residues. Per the germline V gene, CDR1 is DFQATT and CDR2 is SNEGSKA (reference sequence). DNA for the CDR3: TGCAGTGCTAGAGATGGCGGGACTAGCACGCAGTATTTT. Amino acids: CSARDGGTSTQYF.

A few counts support this clonotype. The chain is built from TRBV27 and TRBJ1-6, with a tentative D call TRBD1 (6 bases). V shed 8 bases and J shed 6 bases, with 17 bases lying between them. In germline, CDR1 is MNHEY, CDR2 SMNVEV (reference sequence). There are 15 residues in the CDR3. The CDR3 DNA reads as TGTGCCAGCGGATTCCAGGGGAGCGGTAATTCACCCCTCCACTTT. Its translation is CASGFQGSGNSPLHF.

The chain has TRBV20-1 and TRBJ2-7, with D possibly being TRBD1 or TRBD2 (7 bases each). V lost 0 bases, J lost 3 bases, and 24 bases lay in between. CDR1 and CDR2 from the germline V gene are DFQATT and SNEGSKA (reference sequence). The CDR3 runs 18 residues. DNA of the CDR3: TGCAGTGCTAGAGATATAGGGCGAGGGGGCGGGAGTCTCTACGAGCAGTACGTC. Translation: CSARDIGRGGGSLYEQYV.

This clonotype was observed many times. The chain recombines TRBV3-1 with TRBJ2-5; 10 nucleotides line up with TRBD2. Germline assignment: CDR1 LGHDT and CDR2 YNNKEL (reference sequence). The V gene end was trimmed by 2 bases and the J gene end by 3 bases; junction bases not matched to a gene: 6. CDR3 length: 16 residues. The CDR3 nucleotides read TGTGCCAGCAGCCAACTTAGCGGGAGGACCGAAGAGACCCAGTACTTC. It is translated as CASSQLSGRTEETQYF.

For this clonotype: This may be a read error: a much more frequent sequence differs by one nucleotide. No conserved phenylalanine or tryptophan ends this CDR3, so it is likely a read error. This chain uses TRBV30 with TRBJ2-5; possibly TRBD1 or TRBD2 for D (5 bases each). Germline assignment: CDR1 GTSNPN and CDR2 SVGIG (reference sequence). V was shortened by 4 bases and J by 7 bases, with 16 bases between the two germline ends. CDR3 length: 13 amino acids. Here the CDR3 DNA reads TGTGCCTGGACAGGAGGCAGGGACGGGACCCAGTACCTC. It translates to CAWTGGRDGTQYL.

This clonotype was counted at least ten times. This sequence joins TRBV5-5 and TRBJ2-4; TRBD2 matches at 10 bases. The germline V gene encodes CDR1 SGHKS and CDR2 YYEKEE (reference sequence). After removal of 3 bases from V and 4 bases from J, the junction contained 7 bases not matched to a gene. The CDR3 is made up of 16 amino acids. The CDR3 sequence is CASSSSGSETKNIQYF. CDR3 DNA sequence: TGTGCCAGCAGCTCTAGCGGGAGTGAGACAAAAAACATTCAGTACTTC.

A word on this clonotype: A clone one base away is much larger, so this may be a read error. This chain joins TRBV7-2 and TRBJ2-5; D unclear. The CDR3 consists of 12 residues. Germline assignment: CDR1 SGHTA and CDR2 FQGNSA. The CDR3 loop reads CASGLYVETQYF. CDR3 sequence (DNA): TGTGCCAGCGGCTTATATGTGGAGACCCAGTACTTC.

This clonotype showed up just a few times. Here the CDR3 reads CSANRGLQETQYF. The CDR3 DNA sequence: TGCAGTGCCAACAGGGGGCTCCAAGAGACCCAGTACTTC. The chain links TRBV20-1 to TRBJ2-5; 9 nucleotides align to TRBD1. The CDR3 is 13 amino acids. CDR1 DFQATT and CDR2 SNEGSKA come from the germline V gene (reference sequence). V gave up 6 bases and J gave up 1 base; unmatched junction bases: 3.

This clonotype was counted at least ten times. The rearrangement uses TRBV11-3 and TRBJ1-1; D ambiguous. V shed 3 bases and J shed 3 bases, with 11 bases lying between them. Germline V gene sequence: CDR1 SGHNT, CDR2 YENEEA. There are 14 residues in the CDR3. CDR3 sequence reads: CASSLGGSHTEAFF. The CDR3 nucleotides read TGTGCCAGCAGCTTGGGAGGGTCTCACACTGAAGCTTTCTTT.

This clonotype was seen a handful of times. The chain carries TRBV20-1 and TRBJ1-2; TRBD1 is a possible D gene (5 bases). V lost 3 bases and J lost 1, with 9 bases in between. The CDR3 is 13 amino acids. In germline, CDR1 is DFQATT, CDR2 SNEGSKA (reference sequence). CDR3 bases: TGCAGTGCTAGCGCAGGGTATAACTATGGCTACACCTTC. It yields the protein CSASAGYNYGYTF.

This clonotype was counted between two and nine times. The chain uses TRBV6-5 and TRBJ2-3; possibly TRBD2 for D (6 bases). The ends were cut back, 2 bases at V and 3 bases at J, with 12 bases in the middle. The CDR3 is 15 residues long. CDR1 is MNHEY and CDR2 is SVGAGI in the germline V gene. The CDR3 here is CASSYQGLVTDTQYF. CDR3 in DNA: TGTGCCAGCAGTTACCAGGGACTTGTAACAGATACGCAGTATTTT.